The 26 T cell receptor beta chains given below trace back to one sample, sequenced in a study of cytomegalovirus exposure and HLA in healthy donors. The PCR was carried out with 60 Vbeta primers and 13 Jbeta primers. This table comes from immunoSEQ multiplex PCR, and its TCRdb copy is limited to in-frame clones, with some not included. The table lists tens of thousands of clones, 60% to 75% of them singletons. The sample comprised PBMCs. These receptors were obtained from a male donor in good health and CMV-seropositive.

The chain has TRBV29-1 and TRBJ2-5; a weak D match, TRBD2 (6 bases). With 2 bases removed from V and 2 bases from J, the gap between germline ends came to 9 bases. CDR3 length equals 13 residues. Germline lookup yields CDR1 SQVTM and CDR2 ANQGSEA. As DNA, the CDR3 is TGCAGCGTTGAATCGGGGGATCAAGAGACCCAGTACTTC. Translation gives CSVESGDQETQYF.

This clone was detected only a few times. J is TRBJ1-4 and V is TRBV5-5; D remains unclear. The ends were cut back, 0 bases at V and 9 bases at J, with 18 bases in the middle. The CDR3 runs 16 residues. CDR1 and CDR2 (germline): SGHKS, YYEKEE (reference sequence). CDR3 amino acids: CASSLVFQEGRKKLFF. CDR3 coding DNA: TGTGCCAGCAGCTTGGTCTTTCAGGAGGGAAGAAAAAAACTGTTTTTT. Complete variable domain (other parts from reference TRBV5-5 and TRBJ1-4): DAGVTQSPTHLIKTRGQQVTLRCSPISGHKSVSWYQQVLGQGPQFIFQYYEKEERGRGNFPDRFSARQFPNYSSELNVNALLLGDSALYLCASSLVFQEGRKKLFFGSGTQLSVL.

J is TRBJ2-5 and V is TRBV6-5, with 12 bases lining up with TRBD2. There are 16 residues in the CDR3. V lost 0 bases, J lost 4 bases, and 3 bases stayed unmatched. Germline V gene lookup returns CDR1 MNHEY and CDR2 SVGAGI. The CDR3 nucleotides read TGTGCCAGCAGTTACTCGGAACTAGCGGGGGGAGAGACCCAGTACTTC. This codes for CASSYSELAGGETQYF.

The chain joins TRBV4-1 to TRBJ1-2; 8 bases agree with TRBD1. CDR3 length equals 15 residues. Germline V lookup: CDR1 MGHRA, CDR2 YSYEKL. Unmatched junction bases numbered 4, after V lost 0 bases and J lost 4 bases. CDR3 nucleotides: TGCGCCAGCAGCCAAGATTTACAGGGGGTCTATGGCTACACCTTC. Its protein is CASSQDLQGVYGYTF.

The genes are TRBV5-4 and TRBJ2-3; 8 nucleotides line up with TRBD2. V lost 2 bases to trimming and J lost 2 bases; unmatched junction nucleotides: 4. This CDR3 contains 15 residues. Germline V gene data show CDR1 as SGHNT and CDR2 as YYREEE (reference sequence). CDR3 in DNA: TGTGCCAGCAGCTTCACTAGCGGCGCCACAGATACGCAGTATTTT. Amino acids: CASSFTSGATDTQYF.

The genes are TRBV6-1 and TRBJ2-1; D perhaps matches TRBD1 (6 bases). V was cut by 8 bases and J by 9 bases, with 14 bases left in between. CDR1 is MNHNS, CDR2 SASEGT, per germline. The CDR3 runs to 12 residues. The CDR3: CASGTGFGEQFF. The DNA for the CDR3 is TGTGCCAGCGGAACAGGGTTCGGTGAGCAGTTCTTC.

This clone has more than one count but fewer than ten. J is TRBJ2-7 and V is TRBV27, with TRBD1 matching 9 bases. J was trimmed by 2 bases and V by 4 bases; bases with no gene match: 3. The CDR3 has 14 amino acids. Germline V gene data show CDR1 as MNHEY and CDR2 as SMNVEV (reference sequence). The chain's CDR3 is CASSWDRAAYEQYF. The CDR3 DNA is TGTGCCAGCAGTTGGGACAGGGCTGCCTACGAGCAGTACTTC.

The J gene is TRBJ2-1, the V gene TRBV9, with 7 bases fitting TRBD1. V gave up 3 bases and J gave up 3 bases; unmatched junction bases: 6. The germline CDR1 and CDR2 sequences are SGDLS and YYNGEE. This CDR3 is built from 15 residues. CDR3 sequence (DNA): TGTGCCAGCAGCGAGGGGACAGATAACTACAATGAGCAGTTCTTC. It translates to CASSEGTDNYNEQFF.

The CDR3: CASSPIGVPTDTQYF. In DNA form, the CDR3 reads TGTGCCAGCAGCCCCATAGGGGTTCCCACAGATACGCAGTATTTT. The chain carries TRBV7-6 and TRBJ2-3, with D possibly TRBD1 on 5 matching bases. Trimming stripped 5 bases from V and 2 bases from J, with 14 bases between. The germline V gene encodes CDR1 SGHVS and CDR2 FNYEAQ. The CDR3 sequence is 15 residues long.

The V and J genes are TRBV15 and TRBJ1-5; D is unclear. The V and J ends lost 0 bases and 1 base respectively, with 10 bases between them. Per the germline V gene, CDR1 is LNHNV and CDR2 is YYDKDF (reference sequence). This CDR3 spans 16 amino acids. The CDR3 nucleotides read TGTGCCACCAGCAGAGATCGGCAGCGAAGCAATCAGCCCCAGCATTTT. Amino acid sequence: CATSRDRQRSNQPQHF.

The chain is built from TRBV5-1 and TRBJ2-7, with 8 bases lining up with TRBD2. Germline trimming cut 1 base from V and 4 bases from J; bases unmatched to any gene: 1. The CDR3 runs 13 residues. Germline V CDR1 and CDR2: SGHRS, YFSETQ. CDR3: CASSLQREYEQYF. CDR3 nucleotides: TGCGCCAGCAGCTTGCAGCGGGAGTACGAGCAGTACTTC. Combining the CDR3 with reference TRBV5-1 and TRBJ2-7 gives the whole variable domain KAGVTQTPRYLIKTRGQQVTLSCSPISGHRSVSWYQQTPGQGLQFLFEYFSETQRNKGNFPGRFSGRQFSNSRSEMNVSTLELGDSALYLCASSLQREYEQYFGPGTRLTVT.

The genes are TRBV2 and TRBJ1-4, with TRBD1 matching over 9 bases. CDR3 length: 14 residues. CDR1 and CDR2 from the germline V gene are SNHLY and FYNNEI. The V and J ends lost 6 bases and 5 bases, in that order; junction bases with no gene match: 4. The CDR3 DNA follows: TGTGCCAGCAGGGAGACAGGGGGAAATGAAAAACTGTTTTTT. Protein: CASRETGGNEKLFF.

In its sample, this clone was seen a few times. This chain links TRBV27 with TRBJ2-1, with D perhaps matching TRBD2 (5 bases). The length of the CDR3 is 13 residues. Deletions cut 6 bases from V and 8 bases from J, with 14 bases between. Germline-derived CDR1 and CDR2 are MNHEY and SMNVEV (reference sequence). This CDR3 is CASSWLAQDEQFF. CDR3 in DNA: TGTGCCAGCAGCTGGCTAGCTCAGGATGAGCAGTTCTTC.

The chain is built from TRBV11-3 and TRBJ2-5; 9 bases are shared with TRBD1. Losses at the gene ends were 3 bases for V and 1 base for J; bases not matched to a gene: 3. Germline V gives CDR1 SGHNT, CDR2 YENEEA. The CDR3 has 15 amino acids. The CDR3 bases are TGTGCCAGCAGCTTGGGACAGGGACTCCAAGAGACCCAGTACTTC. It yields the protein CASSLGQGLQETQYF.

This clone was counted a few times. The chain links TRBV13 to TRBJ1-5; possibly TRBD1 for D (5 bases). The V gene's germline CDR1 is PRHDT and CDR2 FYEKMQ (reference sequence). The CDR3 is made up of 16 amino acids. The germline V and J ends were trimmed by 3 bases and 2 bases, with 14 bases remaining between them. The CDR3 nucleotides are TGTGCCAGCAGCTTCGGGGGGAGACCTGGCAATCAGCCCCAGCATTTT. Translation gives CASSFGGRPGNQPQHF.

The chain carries TRBV7-7 and TRBJ2-1; 8 bases match TRBD1. The J segment lost 10 bases and the V segment lost 4 bases, leaving 6 bases of the junction unmatched. Per the germline V gene, CDR1 is SSHAT and CDR2 is FNYEAQ (reference sequence). The CDR3 consists of 13 residues. The CDR3 DNA reads as TGTGCCAGCAGCTCGGACAGGGCAGGGGAGCAGTTCTTC. Protein sequence: CASSSDRAGEQFF.

This clone occurred a few times. The chain carries TRBV7-3 and TRBJ2-3; D is possibly TRBD2 (5 bases). This CDR3 is built from 14 residues. V lost 4 bases and J lost 8, with 16 bases in between. Germline values: CDR1 SGHTA, CDR2 FQGTGA. CDR3 DNA: TGTGCCAGCAGCTCTCTCGAGGGCCCGGGTACGCAGTATTTT. It encodes CASSSLEGPGTQYF.

By its share, this clone is medium-sized (0.01 to 0.1%). The chain recombines TRBV11-2 with TRBJ2-7, with D uncertain. The germline CDR1 and CDR2 sequences are SGHAT and FQNNGV. CDR3 length: 11 amino acids. V lost 2 bases, J lost 5 bases, and 4 bases lay in between. CDR3 in amino acids: CASSLLNEQYF. The DNA of the CDR3 is TGTGCCAGCAGCTTATTAAACGAGCAGTACTTC.

The rearrangement links TRBV30 to TRBJ2-3; 7 bases agree with TRBD1. The CDR3 is 14 amino acids. J was trimmed by 6 bases and V by 7 bases; bases with no gene match: 13. Germline V gives CDR1 GTSNPN, CDR2 SVGIG (reference sequence). CDR3 sequence reads: CAYFRQGGPDTQYF. The DNA for the CDR3 is TGTGCCTACTTTAGACAGGGTGGCCCCGATACGCAGTATTTT.

The gene calls are TRBV19 and TRBJ2-1; D perhaps matches TRBD1 (5 bases). V lost 1 base and J 6 bases, leaving 13 bases between the germline ends. The CDR3 is made up of 15 amino acids. Germline V gene sequence: CDR1 LNHDA, CDR2 SQIVND (reference sequence). CDR3 bases: TGTGCCAGTAGTATAGCGGGCCAGGGCTCCAATGAGCAGTTCTTC. Protein: CASSIAGQGSNEQFF.

V and J are TRBV6-6 and TRBJ2-3; 8 bases are a match to TRBD1. Losses at the gene ends were 2 bases for V and 6 bases for J; bases not matched to a gene: 10. CDR1 MNHNY and CDR2 SVGAGI come from the germline V gene (reference sequence). The CDR3 is made up of 16 amino acids. The DNA for the CDR3 is TGTGCCAGCAGTTACGCAGGTTGGCAGGGGGCCGATACGCAGTATTTT. It is translated as CASSYAGWQGADTQYF.

V is TRBV7-2 and J is TRBJ1-1, with unresolved D. The CDR3 totals 13 residues. V was pared by 5 bases and J by 3 bases, with 10 bases between. CDR1 is SGHTA, CDR2 FQGNSA, per germline. The DNA of the CDR3 is TGTGCCAGCAGCGGCAATGTACACACTGAAGCTTTCTTT. It yields the protein CASSGNVHTEAFF.

V is TRBV29-1 and J is TRBJ2-7; weak D call: TRBD1 (5 bases). V was clipped by 3 bases and J by 5 bases, with 8 bases between them. The CDR3 runs to 11 residues. Germline CDR1 and CDR2: SQVTM and ANQGSEA. The CDR3 protein is CSVEGRDEQYF. The CDR3 DNA sequence: TGCAGCGTTGAGGGCAGGGACGAGCAGTACTTC.

CDR3 in amino acids: CASSPGPNTGELFF. In DNA form, the CDR3 reads TGTGCCAGCTCACCGGGCCCTAACACCGGGGAGCTGTTTTTT. V usage is TRBV18 and J usage is TRBJ2-2; D ambiguous. Per germline, CDR1 KGHSH and CDR2 LQKENI. V gave up 3 bases and J gave up 2 bases, with 7 bases separating them. The CDR3 loop spans 14 amino acids.

The chain combines TRBV6-1 with TRBJ1-1; D is unclear. This CDR3 has 14 residues. V lost 0 bases, J lost 5 bases, and 10 bases lay in between. The germline CDR1 and CDR2 sequences are MNHNS and SASEGT. The DNA of the CDR3 is TGTGCCAGCAGTGAAGCATCGGGTAATACTGAAGCTTTCTTT. Amino acid sequence: CASSEASGNTEAFF.

The chain recombines TRBV11-2 with TRBJ1-2; D is unclear. Germline V gene data show CDR1 as SGHAT and CDR2 as FQNNGV. Deletions cut 5 bases from V and 2 bases from J, with 9 bases between. The CDR3 consists of 13 residues. This chain's CDR3 is CASSRSSNYGYTF. The CDR3 DNA follows: TGTGCCAGCAGCCGCTCGAGCAACTATGGCTACACCTTC.